This paragraph reports one T cell receptor beta chain. The data belong to a study of blood T cell repertoires in COVID-19. About the study: Sites across the United States, Italy and Spain contributed samples from acute and convalescent COVID-19. T cells, B-cell-depleted T cells, or PBMCs supplied cDNA or gDNA.

As originally analysed: Amplification with reference gene primers provided the estimates of nucleated cell counts. Using immunoSEQ multiplex PCR, the repertoire was profiled, and TCRdb retains in-frame clones only, with some absent. The DNA was the basis for D and trimming; V, J and clone size are from that table. The repertoire has 240,000 or so clones, around 86% of them found once; the top ten carry roughly an eighth. Looked up from germline, CDR1 is SQVTM and CDR2 is ANQGSEA. The CDR3 contains 11 residues. After removal of 2 bases from V and 9 bases from J, the junction contained 1 base not matched to a gene.

Sequenced: peripheral blood. The chain has TRBV29-1 and TRBJ2-1, with 7 bases matching TRBD2. This clonotype was sampled from a man at least 80 years old with acute or convalescent COVID-19. The CDR3 is CSVERGGEQFF. The CDR3 region has the DNA TGCAGCGTTGAACGCGGGGGTGAGCAGTTCTTC.